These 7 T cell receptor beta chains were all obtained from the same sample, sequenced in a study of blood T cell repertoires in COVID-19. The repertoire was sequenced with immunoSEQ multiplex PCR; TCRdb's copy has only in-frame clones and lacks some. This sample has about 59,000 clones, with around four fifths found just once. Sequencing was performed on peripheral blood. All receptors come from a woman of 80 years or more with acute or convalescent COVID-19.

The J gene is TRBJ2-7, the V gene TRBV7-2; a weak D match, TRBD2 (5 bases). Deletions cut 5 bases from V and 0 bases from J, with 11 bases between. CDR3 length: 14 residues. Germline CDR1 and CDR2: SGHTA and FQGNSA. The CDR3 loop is CASSPKGSSYEQYF. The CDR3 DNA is TGTGCCAGCAGCCCAAAAGGGAGCTCCTACGAGCAGTACTTC.

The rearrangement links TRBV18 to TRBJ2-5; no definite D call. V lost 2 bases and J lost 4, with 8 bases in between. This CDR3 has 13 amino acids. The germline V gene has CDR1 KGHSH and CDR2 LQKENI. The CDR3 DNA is TGTGCCAGCTCACCAAGAGAGCGAGAGACCCAGTACTTC. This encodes CASSPRERETQYF.

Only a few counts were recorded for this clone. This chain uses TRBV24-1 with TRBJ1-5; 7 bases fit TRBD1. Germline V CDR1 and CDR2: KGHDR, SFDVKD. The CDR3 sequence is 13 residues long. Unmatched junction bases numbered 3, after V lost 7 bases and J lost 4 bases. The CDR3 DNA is TGTGCCACCAGGGGGACAGATAATCAGCCCCAGCATTTT. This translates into CATRGTDNQPQHF.

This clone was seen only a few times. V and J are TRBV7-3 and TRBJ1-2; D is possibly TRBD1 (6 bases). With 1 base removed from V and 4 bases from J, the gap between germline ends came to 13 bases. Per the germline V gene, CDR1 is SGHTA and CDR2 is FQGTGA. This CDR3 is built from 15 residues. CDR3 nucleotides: TGTGCCAGCAGCTTAATAGGACAGTGGGTCTATGGCTACACCTTC. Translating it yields CASSLIGQWVYGYTF.

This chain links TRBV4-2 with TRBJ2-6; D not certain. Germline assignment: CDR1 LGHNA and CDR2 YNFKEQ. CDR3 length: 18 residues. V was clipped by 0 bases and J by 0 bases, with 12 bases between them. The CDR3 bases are TGTGCCAGCAGCCAAGATAGGCGGAAACCCTCTGGGGCCAACGTCCTGACTTTC. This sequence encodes CASSQDRRKPSGANVLTF.

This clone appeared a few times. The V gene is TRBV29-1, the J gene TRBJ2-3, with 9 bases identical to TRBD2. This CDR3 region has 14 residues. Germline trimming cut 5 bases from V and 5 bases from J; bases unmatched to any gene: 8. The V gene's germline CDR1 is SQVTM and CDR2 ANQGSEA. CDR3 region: CSVISGSGLDTQYF. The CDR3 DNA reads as TGCAGCGTTATTAGCGGGAGCGGGTTAGATACGCAGTATTTT.

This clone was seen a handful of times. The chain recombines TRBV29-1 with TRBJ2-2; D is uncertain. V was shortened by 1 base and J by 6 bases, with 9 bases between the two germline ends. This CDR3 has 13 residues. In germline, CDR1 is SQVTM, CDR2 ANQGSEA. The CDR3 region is CSVEGSMAGELFF. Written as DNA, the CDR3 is TGCAGCGTTGAAGGTTCTATGGCCGGGGAGCTGTTTTTT.